The TCR beta chain under discussion was sequenced for a study of blood T cell repertoires in COVID-19. Clones were sequenced by immunoSEQ multiplex PCR, and TCRdb holds only the in-frame ones, with some missing. The data show approximately 71,000 clones, with 80% to 90% seen just once and 5.1% held by the top ten. Trimming removed 7 bases from V and 1 base from J, with 11 bases in between. The CDR3 runs to 13 residues. Germline assignment: CDR1 SGHRS and CDR2 YFSETQ. Sequencing was carried out using peripheral blood. This rearrangement joins TRBV5-1 to TRBJ2-5; tentative D call: TRBD2 (5 bases). This clonotype was obtained from a human donor in a cohort sampled during active COVID-19. The CDR3 sequence: CASAGEGQETQYF. The DNA for the CDR3 is TGCGCCAGCGCCGGTGAGGGCCAAGAGACCCAGTACTTC.